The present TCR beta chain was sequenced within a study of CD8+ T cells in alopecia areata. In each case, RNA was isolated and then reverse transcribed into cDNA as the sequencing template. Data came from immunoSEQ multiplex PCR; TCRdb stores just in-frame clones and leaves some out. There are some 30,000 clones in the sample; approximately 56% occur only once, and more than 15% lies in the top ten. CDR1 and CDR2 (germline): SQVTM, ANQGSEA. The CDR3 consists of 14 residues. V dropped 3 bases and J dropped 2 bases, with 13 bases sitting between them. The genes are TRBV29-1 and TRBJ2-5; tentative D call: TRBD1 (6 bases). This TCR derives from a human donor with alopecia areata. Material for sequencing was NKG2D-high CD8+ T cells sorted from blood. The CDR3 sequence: CSVDGTLWQETQYF. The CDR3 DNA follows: TGCAGCGTTGATGGGACACTGTGGCAAGAGACCCAGTACTTC.